This T cell receptor beta chain was found in a study of blood T cells in healthy people across ages. Next came a second PCR, run for about 7 to 11 cycles, which used a sample-barcoded 5' primer along with a J-beta primer mix. TCRdb fed the 5' RACE reads into MiXCR, producing one record per CDR3 protein. The repertoire has under 800,000 distinct CDR3 sequences, 20% to 25% of them found once; the top ten carry roughly 3.9%. In the case of this clonotype: What it binds is not known.

Overall study findings and caveats: Whereas aged donors had fewer naive CD4+ cells, long-lived donors had more of them and higher diversity.

Germline V gene lookup returns CDR1 DFQATT and CDR2 SNEGSKA (reference sequence). The CDR3 loop spans 15 amino acids. The origin of this receptor is a man aged 65-85 years in good health. The sample consisted of blood. The genes are TRBV20-1 and TRBJ2-5; 11 bases are shared with TRBD2. Near its end, the DNA agrees better with TRBJ2-1, so the J call may be wrong. CDR3: CSAGVGTSGYNEQFF. CDR3 sequence (DNA): TGCAGTGCTGGTGTTGGGACTAGCGGTTACAATGAGCAGTTCTTC.